Listed here is a single T cell receptor beta chain. Its cognate antigen is unknown. The source of the sample is a study of blood T cells in healthy people across ages. Turning to the study itself: Per two T cells, template switching captured roughly one barcoded beta molecule.

Germline V gene sequence: CDR1 DFQATT, CDR2 SNEGSKA (reference sequence). This CDR3 spans 14 amino acids. J was trimmed by 1 base and V by 5 bases; bases with no gene match: 5. Using a J-beta primer mix together with a sample-barcoded 5' primer, a second PCR was run for roughly 6 to 11 cycles. TCRdb itself ran the 5' RACE reads through MiXCR, one entry per CDR3 protein. The data show 600,000 or so distinct CDR3 sequences, approximately 30% seen once. Points from the study as a whole: Fewer expanded clones and more diversity marked long-lived versus aged donors. Researchers judged that diversity estimates from one million T cells fell short of true values.

V and J are TRBV20-1 and TRBJ2-5; 9 nucleotides align to TRBD2. Input material: blood. The TCR comes from a woman older than 75 in good health. The CDR3 is CSARSGRIQETQYF. In nucleotides, the CDR3 is TGCAGTGCTCGTAGCGGGAGAATCCAAGAGACCCAGTACTTC.